What follows are 26 T cell receptor beta chains derived from one specimen sequenced in a study of T cell changes during pregnancy in multiple sclerosis. Profiling relied on immunoSEQ multiplex PCR, and the TCRdb table lists in-frame clones only, not all of them. The table records approximately 61,000 clones, about 91% of them present only once. Sequencing was performed on peripheral blood, taken after pregnancy. These TCRs come from a female donor in good health, enrolled as a control in a pregnancy study.

The chain links TRBV7-9 to TRBJ2-5, with TRBD2 as a possible D gene (5 bases). Germline assignment: CDR1 SEHNR and CDR2 FQNEAQ (reference sequence). CDR3 size: 13 residues. Trimming removed 0 bases at V and 5 bases at J, with 7 bases between. CDR3 loop: CASSLAGAETQYF. In nucleotides, the CDR3 is TGTGCCAGCAGCTTAGCGGGAGCTGAGACCCAGTACTTC.

The V call is TRBV11-2, the J call TRBJ1-5; 8 bases match TRBD1. The CDR3 is 15 amino acids. Germline V lookup: CDR1 SGHAT, CDR2 FQNNGV. Trimming cost V 1 base and J 5 bases; bases outside gene matches: 4. CDR3 residues: CASSLAGGEYQPQHF. DNA of the CDR3: TGTGCCAGCAGCTTAGCAGGGGGCGAATATCAGCCCCAGCATTTT.

The chain couples TRBV5-6 to TRBJ1-2, with TRBD1 as a possible D gene (5 bases). The V and J ends lost 0 bases and 5 bases respectively, with 11 bases between them. The CDR3 runs 14 residues. Per germline, CDR1 SGHDT and CDR2 YYEEEE. The CDR3 reads CASSLGTGTYGYTF. CDR3 in DNA: TGTGCCAGCAGCTTGGGCACAGGAACGTATGGCTACACCTTC.

The gene calls are TRBV2 and TRBJ2-3, with D perhaps TRBD1 (6 bases). Germline V CDR1 and CDR2: SNHLY, FYNNEI. V was trimmed by 8 bases and J by 5 bases, leaving 14 bases between them. The CDR3 runs 13 residues. The CDR3 here is CASELGDIDTQYF. CDR3 DNA sequence: TGTGCCAGCGAGCTTGGGGACATAGATACGCAGTATTTT.

The J gene is TRBJ1-6, the V gene TRBV7-9; possibly TRBD1 for D (5 bases). The CDR3 runs to 14 residues. Trimming shortened V by 5 bases and J by 3 bases, and 8 bases separated the two germline ends. Germline V gives CDR1 SEHNR, CDR2 FQNEAQ (reference sequence). CDR3 nucleotides: TGTGCCAGCAGCCCCGACAGCTATAATTCACCCCTCCACTTT. It specifies CASSPDSYNSPLHF.

The CDR3 sequence is CASSVEASGKNEQYF. CDR3 coding DNA: TGTGCCAGCAGCGTAGAGGCTAGCGGGAAAAACGAGCAGTACTTC. This chain uses TRBV9 with TRBJ2-7; 9 positions match TRBD2. Germline values: CDR1 SGDLS, CDR2 YYNGEE. Trimming removed 0 bases from V and 5 bases from J; junction bases left unmatched: 6. The CDR3 has 15 residues.

CDR3 sequence (DNA): TGTGCCAGCAGCGCAGAGGTGACAGGGAGGAAAGGCTACACCTTC. Translating gives CASSAEVTGRKGYTF. The chain combines TRBV7-3 with TRBJ1-2, with TRBD1 matching 7 bases. Unmatched junction bases numbered 14, after V lost 5 bases and J lost 8 bases. The CDR3 has 15 amino acids. Germline V gives CDR1 SGHTA, CDR2 FQGTGA.

For the CDR3, the DNA is TGCGCCAGCAGCTTGGGGGCCGATACGCAGTATTTT. Translating it yields CASSLGADTQYF. The chain employs TRBV5-1 and TRBJ2-3; no definite D call. CDR1 SGHRS and CDR2 YFSETQ come from the germline V gene. The CDR3 is 12 residues long. Trimming removed 0 bases at V and 6 bases at J, with 5 bases between.

Written as DNA, the CDR3 is TGTGCCAGTAGACTAGCGGGTAGCTCCTACAATGAGCAGTTCTTC. Residues: CASRLAGSSYNEQFF. This chain connects TRBV19 to TRBJ2-1; the match to TRBD2 covers 9 bases. In germline, CDR1 is LNHDA, CDR2 SQIVND (reference sequence). Trimming at V came to 6 bases and at J to 0 bases, leaving 3 bases not matched to a gene. The length of the CDR3 is 15 residues.

The chain combines TRBV27 with TRBJ2-7; tentative D call: TRBD2 (5 bases). CDR1 and CDR2 from the germline V gene are MNHEY and SMNVEV (reference sequence). This CDR3 spans 14 amino acids. V lost 2 bases and J 4 bases, leaving 12 bases between the germline ends. The CDR3 region has the DNA TGTGCCAGCAGTTTAAGAGGGTTTGGGTACGAGCAGTACTTC. This encodes CASSLRGFGYEQYF.

This clone occurred once. V gene TRBV4-2 combines with J gene TRBJ2-3, with D uncertain. This CDR3 contains 15 residues. Germline-derived CDR1 and CDR2 are LGHNA and YNFKEQ. Trimming cost V 1 base and J 1 base, with 9 bases left between them. CDR3 in amino acids: CASSQGSLGTDTQYF. The CDR3 nucleotides read TGTGCCAGCAGCCAAGGTTCACTGGGCACAGATACGCAGTATTTT.

This chain joins TRBV6-6 and TRBJ2-3; 16 bases fit TRBD2. CDR1 and CDR2 from the germline V gene are MNHNY and SVGAGI (reference sequence). V lost 8 bases and J lost 14; bases outside the gene matches: 7. The CDR3 has 13 amino acids. As DNA, the CDR3 is TGTGCCAGCTTTGGGACTAGCGGGGGGGCGGGGTATTTT. This codes for CASFGTSGGAGYF.

This chain uses TRBV28 with TRBJ1-4; TRBD1 agrees at 8 bases. Germline V gene lookup returns CDR1 MDHEN and CDR2 SYDVKM. The CDR3 covers 17 residues. Unmatched junction bases numbered 11, after V lost 5 bases and J lost 3 bases. The CDR3 spells CASSPVPGTGSNEKLFF. CDR3 nucleotide sequence: TGTGCCAGCAGTCCGGTCCCCGGGACAGGATCTAATGAAAAACTGTTTTTT. Complete variable domain (other parts from reference TRBV28 and TRBJ1-4): DVKVTQSSRYLVKRTGEKVFLECVQDMDHENMFWYRQDPGLGLRLIYFSYDVKMKEKGDIPEGYSVSREKKERFSLILESASTNQTSMYLCASSPVPGTGSNEKLFFGSGTQLSVL.

The chain combines TRBV5-1 with TRBJ2-6; D is undetermined. V was shortened by 1 base and J by 2 bases, with 4 bases between the two germline ends. The CDR3 sequence is 14 residues long. From germline, CDR1 is SGHRS and CDR2 YFSETQ. The CDR3 DNA reads TGCGCCAGCAGCTTGAGCACTGGGGCCAACGTCCTGACTTTC. Encoded protein: CASSLSTGANVLTF.

This chain joins TRBV9 and TRBJ2-3; TRBD2 matches 11 bases. Per germline, CDR1 SGDLS and CDR2 YYNGEE. The CDR3 is 15 amino acids. V lost 4 bases to trimming and J lost 5 bases; unmatched junction nucleotides: 6. The chain's CDR3 is CASSLGTSGQDTQYF. CDR3 nucleotide sequence: TGTGCCAGCAGCCTGGGGACTAGCGGCCAAGATACGCAGTATTTT.

J is TRBJ1-1 and V is TRBV19, with TRBD1 identical over 9 bases. CDR3 length: 15 amino acids. The ends lost 3 bases at V and 0 bases at J; junction bases unmatched: 2. Per germline, CDR1 LNHDA and CDR2 SQIVND (reference sequence). The CDR3 reads CASSMGQGLNTEAFF. The CDR3, as DNA: TGTGCCAGTAGTATGGGACAGGGATTGAACACTGAAGCTTTCTTT.

V and J are TRBV5-1 and TRBJ1-3; 7 bases fit TRBD1. The V and J ends lost 4 bases and 0 bases, in that order; junction bases with no gene match: 4. The length of the CDR3 is 15 residues. The germline CDR1 and CDR2 sequences are SGHRS and YFSETQ. For the CDR3, the DNA is TGCGCCAGCAGCCGGGACAGATTCTCTGGAAACACCATATATTTT. This encodes CASSRDRFSGNTIYF.

V usage is TRBV2 and J usage is TRBJ2-7; no reliable D call. The CDR3 is made up of 15 amino acids. Germline assignment: CDR1 SNHLY and CDR2 FYNNEI. V shed 7 bases and J shed 0 bases, with 16 bases lying between them. The CDR3 nucleotides are TGTGCCAGCAACGAAAATCCAATCAGCTCCTACGAGCAGTACTTC. Its protein product is CASNENPISSYEQYF.

The chain couples TRBV4-3 to TRBJ2-2; 9 nucleotides match TRBD1. Per germline, CDR1 LGHNA and CDR2 YSLEER. Trimming removed 3 bases from V and 3 bases from J; junction bases left unmatched: 8. The CDR3 runs 17 residues. CDR3 nucleotide sequence: TGCGCCAGCAGCCAGGATCGGACAGGGGAGGACACCGGGGAGCTGTTTTTT. Its protein product is CASSQDRTGEDTGELFF.

The J gene is TRBJ1-2, the V gene TRBV6-6, with TRBD1 matching over 9 bases. CDR1 MNHNY and CDR2 SVGAGI come from the germline V gene (reference sequence). V shed 4 bases, J shed 8 bases, and the junction held 14 bases outside the gene matches. The CDR3 is 16 residues long. The DNA for the CDR3 is TGTGCCAGCAGTTCCCGTGGCGGTGGGACAGGGTGGGGCTACACCTTC. This sequence encodes CASSSRGGGTGWGYTF.

The chain has TRBV18 and TRBJ2-5; D uncertain. Trimming left V 0 bases short and J 5 bases short, with 7 bases between. The CDR3 runs 13 residues. From germline, CDR1 is KGHSH and CDR2 LQKENI. The CDR3 protein is CASSPPSGETQYF. The CDR3 nucleotides are TGTGCCAGCTCACCACCCTCCGGGGAGACCCAGTACTTC.

The rearrangement links TRBV4-3 to TRBJ2-1; no reliable D call. Germline lookup yields CDR1 LGHNA and CDR2 YSLEER. The CDR3 loop spans 13 amino acids. The V end lost 3 bases, the J end lost 8 bases, and 11 bases lay between the germline ends. The CDR3 spells CASSHYERDEQFF. In DNA, the CDR3 is TGCGCCAGCAGCCACTACGAGCGCGATGAGCAGTTCTTC.

The chain links TRBV5-1 to TRBJ1-4; the D is unclear. The germline V and J ends were trimmed by 0 bases and 6 bases, with 12 bases remaining between them. Per the germline V gene, CDR1 is SGHRS and CDR2 is YFSETQ. The CDR3 spans 15 residues. The DNA for the CDR3 is TGCGCCAGCAGCTTGGGACGGGTTTCGGATGAAAAACTGTTTTTT. Translating it yields CASSLGRVSDEKLFF.

The chain is built from TRBV11-3 and TRBJ1-1, with TRBD1 identical over 7 bases. Germline lookup yields CDR1 SGHNT and CDR2 YENEEA. This CDR3 contains 13 residues. Trimming removed 5 bases from V and 7 bases from J; junction bases left unmatched: 7. CDR3 DNA: TGTGCCAGCAGCCTCCGACAGGGATTTGAAGCTTTCTTT. Protein product: CASSLRQGFEAFF.

This clone turned up a few times. This chain links TRBV19 with TRBJ2-6; D perhaps matches TRBD1 (5 bases). Germline V lookup: CDR1 LNHDA, CDR2 SQIVND (reference sequence). Trimming left V 7 bases short and J 2 bases short, with 12 bases between. This CDR3 contains 15 residues. CDR3 sequence (DNA): TGTGCCAGTAATCCCCCAGGGCCTGGGGCCAACGTCCTGACTTTC. Translation gives CASNPPGPGANVLTF.

The CDR3 DNA reads as TGCAGCGTTGAACAGGGCACAGATACGCAGTATTTT. This encodes CSVEQGTDTQYF. The V gene is TRBV29-1, the J gene TRBJ2-3; D remains ambiguous. Germline CDR1 SQVTM, CDR2 ANQGSEA. Deletions cut 2 bases from V and 1 base from J, with 4 bases between. The CDR3 consists of 12 residues.